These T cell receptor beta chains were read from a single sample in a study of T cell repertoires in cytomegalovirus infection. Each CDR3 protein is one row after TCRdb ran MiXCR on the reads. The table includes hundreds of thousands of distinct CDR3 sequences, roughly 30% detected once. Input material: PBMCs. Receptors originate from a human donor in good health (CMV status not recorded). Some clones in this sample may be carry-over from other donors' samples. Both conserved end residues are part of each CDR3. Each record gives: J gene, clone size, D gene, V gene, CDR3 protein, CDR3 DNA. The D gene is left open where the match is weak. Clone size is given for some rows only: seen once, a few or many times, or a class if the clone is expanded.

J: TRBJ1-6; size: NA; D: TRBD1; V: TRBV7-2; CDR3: CASSHRDSRSPLHF; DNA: TGTGCCAGCAGCCATCGGGACAGCCGTTCACCCCTCCACTTT
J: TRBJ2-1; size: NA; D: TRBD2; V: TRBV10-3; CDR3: CAISESGGTMYNEQFF; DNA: TGTGCCATCAGTGAGTCAGGTGGGACTATGTACAATGAGCAGTTCTTC
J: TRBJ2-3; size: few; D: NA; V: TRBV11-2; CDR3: CASSPSLVTDTQYF; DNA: TGTGCCAGCAGCCCCAGTCTGGTCACAGATACGCAGTATTTT
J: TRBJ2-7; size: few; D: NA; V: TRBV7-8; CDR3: CASSLEEGGFPYEQYF; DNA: TGTGCCAGCAGCTTAGAAGAGGGGGGTTTCCCCTACGAGCAGTACTTC
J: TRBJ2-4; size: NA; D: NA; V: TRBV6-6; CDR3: CATQLGLAKNIQYF; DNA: TGTGCCACCCAGTTAGGACTAGCCAAAAACATTCAGTACTTC
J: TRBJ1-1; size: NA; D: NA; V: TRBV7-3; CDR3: CASSFVCGGGAFF; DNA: TGTGCCAGCAGCTTCGTATGTGGGGGGGGAGCTTTCTTT
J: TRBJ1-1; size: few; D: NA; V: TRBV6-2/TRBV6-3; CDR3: CASSLRAEAFF; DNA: TGTGCCAGCAGTTTAAGAGCTGAAGCTTTCTTT
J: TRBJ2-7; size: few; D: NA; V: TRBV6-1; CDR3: CASSEGGRPYEQYF; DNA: TGTGCCAGCAGTGAAGGTGGGCGGCCCTACGAGCAGTACTTC
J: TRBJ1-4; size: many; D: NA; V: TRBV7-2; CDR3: CASSLADREKLFF; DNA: TGTGCCAGCAGCTTAGCGGACAGAGAAAAACTGTTTTTT
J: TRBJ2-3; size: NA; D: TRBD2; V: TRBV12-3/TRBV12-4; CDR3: CASSTGASGGDGVDTQYF; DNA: TGTGCCAGCAGTACAGGGGCTAGCGGGGGCGATGGGGTAGATACGCAGTATTTT
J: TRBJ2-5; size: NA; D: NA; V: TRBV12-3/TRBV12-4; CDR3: CASTKLARETQYF; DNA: TGTGCCAGCACTAAACTCGCTCGGGAGACCCAGTACTTC
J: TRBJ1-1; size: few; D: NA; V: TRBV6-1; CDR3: CASSYQQERTEAFF; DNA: TGTGCCAGCAGTTATCAACAGGAGCGCACTGAAGCTTTCTTT
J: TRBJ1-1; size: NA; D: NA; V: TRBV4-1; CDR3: CASSQDKLTLNTEAFF; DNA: TGTGCCAGCAGCCAAGATAAACTGACATTGAACACTGAAGCTTTCTTT
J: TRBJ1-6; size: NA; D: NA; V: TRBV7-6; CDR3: CDSSYPGAPLHF; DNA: TGTGACAGCAGCTACCCTGGGGCACCCCTCCACTTT
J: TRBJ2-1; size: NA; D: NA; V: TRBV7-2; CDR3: CASSLVGGSLEGNEQCF; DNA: TGTGCCAGCAGCTTAGTAGGCGGATCCCTCGAGGGCAATGAGCAGTGCTTC
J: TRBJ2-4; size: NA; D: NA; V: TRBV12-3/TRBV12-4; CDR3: CASSRGAADIKYF; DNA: TGTGCCAGCAGTCGGGGGGCAGCAGACATTAAGTACTTC
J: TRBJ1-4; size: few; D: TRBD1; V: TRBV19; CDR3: CASSIRQGSEKLFF; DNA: TGTGCCAGTAGTATTCGACAGGGGAGTGAAAAACTGTTTTTT
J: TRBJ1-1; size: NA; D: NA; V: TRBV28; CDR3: CASSLSGRSNTEAFF; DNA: TGTGCCAGCAGTTTAAGCGGGCGGAGTAACACTGAAGCTTTCTTT
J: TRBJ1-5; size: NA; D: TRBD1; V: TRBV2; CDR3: CASREDRAGQPQHF; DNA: TGTGCCAGCAGGGAGGACAGGGCGGGCCAGCCCCAGCATTTT
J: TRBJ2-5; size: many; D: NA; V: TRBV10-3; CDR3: CAISESRGAVQETQYF; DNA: TGTGCCATCAGTGAGTCGAGGGGGGCAGTCCAAGAGACCCAGTACTTC
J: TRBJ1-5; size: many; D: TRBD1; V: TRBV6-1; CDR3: CASRVTGGSNQPQHF; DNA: TGTGCCAGCAGGGTAACAGGGGGGAGCAATCAGCCCCAGCATTTT
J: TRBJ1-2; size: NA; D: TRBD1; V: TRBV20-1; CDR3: CSAEGLGQGYGYTF; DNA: TGCAGTGCGGAGGGTCTGGGACAGGGATATGGCTACACCTTC
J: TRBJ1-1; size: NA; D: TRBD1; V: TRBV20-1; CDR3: CSAREGQGNTEAFF; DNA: TGCAGTGCTAGGGAGGGACAGGGAAACACTGAAGCTTTCTTT
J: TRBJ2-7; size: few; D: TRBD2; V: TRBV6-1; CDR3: CASSFGASGGPIEQYF; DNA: TGTGCCAGCAGTTTCGGAGCTAGCGGGGGCCCAATCGAGCAGTACTTC
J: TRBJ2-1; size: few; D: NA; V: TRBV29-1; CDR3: CSVESEDGNNEQFF; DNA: TGCAGCGTGGAATCCGAGGACGGTAACAATGAGCAGTTCTTC
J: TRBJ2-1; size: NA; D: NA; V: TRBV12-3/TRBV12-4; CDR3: CASMRDTYNEQFF; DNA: TGTGCCAGCATGAGGGACACCTACAATGAGCAGTTCTTC
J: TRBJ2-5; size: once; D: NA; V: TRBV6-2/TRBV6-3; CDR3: CASLGGETQYF; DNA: TGTGCCAGCCTAGGGGGAGAGACCCAGTACTTC
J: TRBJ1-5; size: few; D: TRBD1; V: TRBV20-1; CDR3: CSARATGDQPQHF; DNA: TGCAGTGCTAGAGCAACAGGGGATCAGCCCCAGCATTTT
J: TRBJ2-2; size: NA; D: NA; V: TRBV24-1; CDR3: CATRAPGATGELFF; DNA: TGTGCCACCAGAGCCCCAGGGGCTACCGGGGAGCTGTTTTTT
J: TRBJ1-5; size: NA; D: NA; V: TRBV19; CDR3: CAISFTGGGNQPQHF; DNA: TGTGCCATTAGTTTCACGGGGGGGGGCAATCAGCCCCAGCATTTT
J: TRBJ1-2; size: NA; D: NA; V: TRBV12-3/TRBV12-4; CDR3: CASSITLNYGYTF; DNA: TGTGCCAGCAGTATCACTCTTAACTATGGCTACACCTTC
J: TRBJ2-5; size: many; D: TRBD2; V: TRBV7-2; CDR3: CASSLLRASGQETQYF; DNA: TGTGCCAGCAGCCTCCTGAGGGCTAGCGGCCAAGAGACCCAGTACTTC
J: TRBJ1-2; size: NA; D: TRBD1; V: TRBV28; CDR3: CASSSARDRGHYGYTF; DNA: TGTGCCAGCAGTTCGGCGAGGGACAGGGGACACTATGGCTACACCTTC
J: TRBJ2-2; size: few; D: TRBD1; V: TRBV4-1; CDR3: CASSQEKGQGYTGELFF; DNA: TGCGCCAGCAGCCAAGAGAAGGGACAGGGGTACACCGGGGAGCTGTTTTTT
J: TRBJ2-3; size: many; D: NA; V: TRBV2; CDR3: CASSDWGSGATDTQYF; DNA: TGTGCCAGCAGTGATTGGGGTAGCGGAGCCACAGATACGCAGTATTTT
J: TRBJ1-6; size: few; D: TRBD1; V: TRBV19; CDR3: CASSSWTGTNSPLHF; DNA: TGTGCCAGTAGTTCGTGGACAGGAACGAATTCACCCCTCCACTTT
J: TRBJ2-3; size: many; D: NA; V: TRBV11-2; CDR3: CASSPGGSLTDTQYF; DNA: TGTGCCAGCAGCCCGGGTGGTAGCCTCACAGATACGCAGTATTTT
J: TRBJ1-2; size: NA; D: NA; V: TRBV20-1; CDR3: CSARGPTADGYTF; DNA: TGCAGTGCTAGAGGCCCGACAGCTGATGGCTACACCTTC
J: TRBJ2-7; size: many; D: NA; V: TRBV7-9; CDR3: CASRGGSYEQYF; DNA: TGTGCCAGCAGAGGCGGATCCTACGAGCAGTACTTC